These 28 T cell receptor beta chains originate from one sample sequenced in a study of blood T cell repertoires in COVID-19. Repertoires were generated with immunoSEQ multiplex PCR, while TCRdb's copy carries only in-frame clones and drops some. The table shows hundreds of thousands of clones, with about nine tenths occurring only once. The source material was PBMCs or T cells enriched from blood (not recorded which). Receptors were obtained from a man aged 18 to 30 who had recovered from COVID-19.

V is TRBV19 and J is TRBJ1-4, with 12 bases aligning to TRBD1. Losses at the gene ends were 6 bases for V and 4 bases for J; bases not matched to a gene: 12. This CDR3 spans 18 amino acids. The germline CDR1 and CDR2 sequences are LNHDA and SQIVND (reference sequence). The CDR3 protein is CASSELPGQGANNEKLFF. CDR3 DNA sequence: TGTGCCAGTAGCGAACTGCCGGGACAGGGGGCGAATAATGAAAAACTGTTTTTT.

The V call is TRBV7-9, the J call TRBJ2-2; the D gene is possibly TRBD1 (6 bases). V was cut by 1 base and J by 7 bases, with 13 bases left in between. CDR1 is SEHNR and CDR2 is FQNEAQ in the germline V gene (reference sequence). The CDR3 has 15 amino acids. CDR3 in DNA: TGTGCCAGCAGCTTAGGCTCAGGGGCCCTCGGGGAGCTGTTTTTT. Its protein product is CASSLGSGALGELFF.

The rearrangement uses TRBV28 and TRBJ2-1, with 8 bases that match TRBD1. The CDR3 loop spans 15 amino acids. V dropped 6 bases and J dropped 9; count of bases not matched to a gene: 13. Germline V gene sequence: CDR1 MDHEN, CDR2 SYDVKM. The CDR3 DNA follows: TGTGCCAGCAGCTCCGTCGGACAGGGAGGAGGTGAGCAGTTCTTC. Translated, it gives CASSSVGQGGGEQFF.

The genes are TRBV28 and TRBJ2-5; TRBD1 aligns across 7 bases. The germline V gene has CDR1 MDHEN and CDR2 SYDVKM. The ends lost 7 bases at V and 5 bases at J; junction bases unmatched: 13. This CDR3 is built from 15 residues. This CDR3 is CASTWGRGRSETQYF. Written as DNA, the CDR3 is TGTGCCAGCACATGGGGTAGGGGGCGTAGCGAGACCCAGTACTTC.

J is TRBJ1-2 and V is TRBV10-1, with no clear D. Germline V gene data show CDR1 as WNHNN and CDR2 as SYGVQD (reference sequence). Trimming pared 11 bases from V and 7 bases from J, leaving 17 bases between. This CDR3 is 12 amino acids long. The CDR3 DNA sequence: TGCGCCGGTACTAGACGGAGCATTGGCTACACCTTC. Its protein product is CAGTRRSIGYTF.

CDR3: CASSPGQGPYGYTF. As DNA, the CDR3 is TGTGCCAGCAGTCCCGGACAGGGACCATATGGCTACACCTTC. V and J are TRBV11-1 and TRBJ1-2, with 8 bases fitting TRBD1. Germline V CDR1 and CDR2: SGHAT, FQDESV (reference sequence). With V trimmed by 6 bases and J by 5 bases, 8 bases remained unmatched. The CDR3 contains 14 residues. The full variable domain, rest sourced from reference TRBV11-1 and TRBJ1-2, is EAEVAQSPRYKITEKSQAVAFWCDPISGHATLYWYRQILGQGPELLVQFQDESVVDDSQLPKDRFSAERLKGVDSTLKIQPAELGDSAMYLCASSPGQGPYGYTFGSGTRLTVV.

CDR3 amino acids: CASSEGLNTEAFF. DNA of the CDR3: TGTGCCAGCAGTGAGGGCCTGAACACTGAAGCTTTCTTT. The chain recombines TRBV6-4 with TRBJ1-1, with D unresolved. The CDR3 loop spans 13 amino acids. CDR1 is MRHNA and CDR2 is SNTAGT in the germline V gene. V was cut by 3 bases and J by 0 bases, with 5 bases left in between.

This clone appeared a few times. The chain employs TRBV4-1 and TRBJ1-4; D uncertain. Germline V gives CDR1 MGHRA, CDR2 YSYEKL. V lost 4 bases and J lost 3, with 12 bases in between. The length of the CDR3 is 15 residues. The CDR3 protein is CASSLQVGANEKLFF. The CDR3 nucleotides read TGCGCCAGCAGCCTACAAGTCGGGGCTAATGAAAAACTGTTTTTT.

V gene TRBV10-3 combines with J gene TRBJ1-6, with 7 positions matching TRBD1. Unmatched junction bases numbered 3, after V lost 2 bases and J lost 2 bases. From germline, CDR1 is ENHRY and CDR2 SYGVKD. The CDR3 is made up of 16 amino acids. The CDR3 here is CAISEAGQAYNSPLHF. Here the CDR3 DNA reads TGTGCCATCAGTGAGGCCGGACAGGCCTATAATTCACCCCTCCACTTT.

This clone appeared once. This sequence joins TRBV21-1 and TRBJ2-1; the table names TRBD2, a call not compared with the DNA. TRBV21-1 is a recognized pseudogene. The CDR3 loop spans 15 amino acids. The CDR3 is CASSKGRAGENEQFF. The CDR3 DNA reads as TGTGCCAGCAGCAAAGGACGAGCGGGGGAAAATGAGCAGTTCTTC.

The chain uses TRBV9 and TRBJ1-4, with 12 bases fitting TRBD1. The CDR3 spans 17 residues. Germline V lookup: CDR1 SGDLS, CDR2 YYNGEE. J gave up 7 bases and V 3 bases, and 10 bases lay outside the gene matches. CDR3 residues: CASSAGTGGTGGEKLFF. The CDR3 DNA reads TGTGCCAGCAGCGCGGGGACAGGGGGCACGGGCGGTGAAAAACTGTTTTTT. The whole variable domain, remainder taken from reference TRBV9 and TRBJ1-4, is DSGVTQTPKHLITATGQRVTLRCSPRSGDLSVYWYQQSLDQGLQFLIQYYNGEERAKGNILERFSAQQFPDLHSELNLSSLELGDSALYFCASSAGTGGTGGEKLFFGSGTQLSVL.

This clone was picked up a small number of times. This chain joins TRBV7-3 and TRBJ1-1; 8 bases align to TRBD1. J was trimmed by 0 bases and V by 6 bases; bases with no gene match: 18. Germline CDR1 SGHTA, CDR2 FQGTGA. CDR3 length: 19 residues. CDR3 region: CASSRGVIRGQPLNTEAFF. The CDR3 coding sequence is TGTGCCAGCAGTCGCGGAGTGATCAGGGGGCAGCCTTTGAACACTGAAGCTTTCTTT.

The genes are TRBV28 and TRBJ1-2; TRBD1 aligns across 8 bases. V was pared by 1 base and J by 0 bases, with 7 bases of the junction left unmatched. The germline V gene encodes CDR1 MDHEN and CDR2 SYDVKM. CDR3 length: 17 amino acids. CDR3 protein: CASSLFEGQGANYGYTF. CDR3 nucleotides: TGTGCCAGCAGTTTATTCGAAGGACAGGGAGCTAACTATGGCTACACCTTC.

This clone was observed once. This sequence joins TRBV18 and TRBJ2-2; no definite D call. CDR1 and CDR2 from the germline V gene are KGHSH and LQKENI. V was cut by 5 bases and J by 0 bases, with 13 bases left in between. This CDR3 contains 16 residues. CDR3 region: CASSSSTVANTGELFF. Written as DNA, the CDR3 is TGTGCCAGCTCATCGTCCACAGTCGCGAACACCGGGGAGCTGTTTTTT.

The V call is TRBV6-1, the J call TRBJ1-1; D is uncertain. This CDR3 spans 13 amino acids. V lost 2 bases to trimming and J lost 1 base, with 5 bases between them. Germline V gene lookup returns CDR1 MNHNS and CDR2 SASEGT. CDR3 sequence (DNA): TGTGCCAGCAGTGAAAATAAGAACACTGAAGCTTTCTTT. This sequence encodes CASSENKNTEAFF.

This sequence joins TRBV19 and TRBJ1-3, with 8 nucleotides matching TRBD1. The germline V gene encodes CDR1 LNHDA and CDR2 SQIVND (reference sequence). The CDR3 runs 13 residues. Trimming took 9 bases from V and 4 from J; bases not matched to a gene: 5. CDR3 DNA: TGTGCCAGCTCCCAGGGGGCAGGAAACACCATATATTTT. This sequence encodes CASSQGAGNTIYF.

The count of this clone is one. V is TRBV18 and J is TRBJ1-4, with D possibly being TRBD1 (6 bases). Trimming shortened V by 0 bases and J by 7 bases, and 21 bases separated the two germline ends. The CDR3 is made up of 18 amino acids. From germline, CDR1 is KGHSH and CDR2 LQKENI. The CDR3 DNA follows: TGTGCCAGCTCACCACCGGGGCAGGGGCCAGCGGCAGGTGAAAAACTGTTTTTT. Translating it yields CASSPPGQGPAAGEKLFF. The variable domain in full, with the rest retrieved from reference TRBV18 and TRBJ1-4, is NAGVMQNPRHLVRRRGQEARLRCSPMKGHSHVYWYRQLPEEGLKFMVYLQKENIIDESGMPKERFSAEFPKEGPSILRIQQVVRGDSAAYFCASSPPGQGPAAGEKLFFGSGTQLSVL.

The chain is built from TRBV7-9 and TRBJ2-3; a weak D match, TRBD2 (6 bases). The CDR3 covers 17 residues. Between the trimmed V and J ends, which lost 5 bases and 3 bases, there was a span of 21 bases. CDR1 SEHNR and CDR2 FQNEAQ come from the germline V gene (reference sequence). This chain's CDR3 is CASSLSLGSGATDTQYF. The CDR3 region has the DNA TGTGCCAGCAGCCTGAGTCTCGGTAGCGGAGCGACAGATACGCAGTATTTT.

The chain combines TRBV7-9 with TRBJ1-4; 9 bases fit TRBD1. V trimming: 5 bases; J trimming: 6 bases; junction bases outside the gene matches: 7. CDR1 and CDR2 from the germline V gene are SEHNR and FQNEAQ (reference sequence). This CDR3 is built from 15 residues. CDR3 loop: CASSETGGTYEKLFF. DNA for the CDR3: TGTGCCAGCAGCGAGACAGGGGGTACTTATGAAAAACTGTTTTTT.

The chain joins TRBV20-1 to TRBJ2-4; D is unresolved. Germline CDR1 DFQATT, CDR2 SNEGSKA (reference sequence). V was clipped by 6 bases and J by 6 bases, with 9 bases between them. CDR3 length: 11 residues. CDR3 sequence reads: CSAPTGNIQYF. In nucleotides, the CDR3 is TGCAGTGCCCCCACCGGAAACATTCAGTACTTC.

The chain uses TRBV7-2 and TRBJ2-1, with TRBD2 matching over 12 bases. The CDR3 is 18 residues long. The J segment lost 10 bases and the V segment lost 0 bases, leaving 13 bases of the junction unmatched. The germline V gene has CDR1 SGHTA and CDR2 FQGNSA. For the CDR3, the DNA is TGTGCCAGCAGCTTAGCGATTCTAGCGGGAGGGGGATTGGTGGAGCAGTTCTTC. This sequence encodes CASSLAILAGGGLVEQFF.

The chain carries TRBV9 and TRBJ1-4, with 8 nucleotides matching TRBD1. Germline CDR1 SGDLS, CDR2 YYNGEE. The V and J ends lost 4 bases and 15 bases, in that order; junction bases with no gene match: 14. CDR3 size: 14 residues. CDR3 in DNA: TGTGCCAGCAGCCCCGCTGGGGACAGGAGGAGAATGTTTTTT. As protein: CASSPAGDRRRMFF.

Only one count was recorded for this clone. V and J are TRBV6-5 and TRBJ2-5, with a possible D match to TRBD2 (5 bases). The germline V gene encodes CDR1 MNHEY and CDR2 SVGAGI. The CDR3 has 12 residues. V lost 8 bases, J lost 2 bases, and 9 bases lay in between. The CDR3 nucleotides are TGTGCCAGCTTCGACTATCAAGAGACCCAGTACTTC. Its translation: CASFDYQETQYF.

This chain joins TRBV18 and TRBJ2-2, with a tentative D call TRBD2 (6 bases). The CDR3 runs to 15 residues. V gave up 3 bases and J gave up 6 bases, with 14 bases separating them. Germline V gene lookup returns CDR1 KGHSH and CDR2 LQKENI. The CDR3 spells CASSPIGTLAGELFF. DNA for the CDR3: TGTGCCAGCTCACCGATCGGGACTCTGGCCGGGGAGCTGTTTTTT.

J is TRBJ2-1 and V is TRBV11-3; 10 bases are a match to TRBD2. The length of the CDR3 is 16 residues. After removal of 4 bases from V and 7 bases from J, the junction contained 10 bases not matched to a gene. In germline, CDR1 is SGHNT, CDR2 YENEEA. DNA of the CDR3: TGTGCCAGCAGCTCCCGATTAGCGGGAGGACAGAATGAGCAGTTCTTC. Encoded protein: CASSSRLAGGQNEQFF. Supplemented by reference TRBV11-3 and TRBJ2-1, the full variable domain reads EAGVVQSPRYKIIEKKQPVAFWCNPISGHNTLYWYLQNLGQGPELLIRYENEEAVDDSQLPKDRFSAERLKGVDSTLKIQPAELGDSAVYLCASSSRLAGGQNEQFFGPGTRLTVL.

This rearrangement joins TRBV30 to TRBJ1-1; no reliable D call. Trimming took 0 bases from V and 1 from J, leaving 6 bases between them. Per germline, CDR1 GTSNPN and CDR2 SVGIG (reference sequence). There are 13 residues in the CDR3. The CDR3 DNA follows: TGTGCCTGGAGTGTAAAAGCGAACACTGAAGCTTTCTTT. Protein sequence: CAWSVKANTEAFF. Complete variable domain (other parts from reference TRBV30 and TRBJ1-1): SQTIHQWPATLVQPVGSPLSLECTVEGTSNPNLYWYRQAAGRGLQLLFYSVGIGQISSEVPQNLSASRPQDRQFILSSKKLLLSDSGFYLCAWSVKANTEAFFGQGTRLTVV.

The chain links TRBV7-9 to TRBJ1-5, with 7 bases matching TRBD1. Losses at the gene ends were 1 base for V and 9 bases for J; bases not matched to a gene: 12. CDR1 and CDR2 (germline): SEHNR, FQNEAQ (reference sequence). The CDR3 is made up of 16 amino acids. The CDR3 loop reads CASSLGVAGGGGPQHF. DNA for the CDR3: TGTGCCAGCAGCTTAGGAGTCGCAGGGGGTGGAGGGCCCCAGCATTTT.

The chain joins TRBV5-1 to TRBJ2-1; 10 bases are shared with TRBD2. This CDR3 contains 15 residues. J gave up 4 bases and V 6 bases, and 7 bases lay outside the gene matches. CDR1 and CDR2 (germline): SGHRS, YFSETQ. CDR3 DNA sequence: TGCGCCAGCATCCCCGATAGCGGGGGGTACAATGAGCAGTTCTTC. It yields the protein CASIPDSGGYNEQFF.